This entry features one T cell receptor beta chain sequence. No antigen is known for it. The input lacks base qualities; no much larger clone sits a single base away. The data stem from a study of cytotoxic CD8 clonotypes in ibrutinib-treated CLL (dated by TCRdb to the early 2020s). Background on the whole study: The cohort included around 15 treatment-naive and roughly 10 relapsed/refractory patients; under 18 were IGHV unmutated. Responses were partial in around 25 patients and complete in 2; after median approximately 66 months follow-up, about 14 stayed in remission and roughly twelve progressed. Response samples were taken after a median of roughly 12 months on treatment, ranging from about 6 to 40 months. An average of 255,043 productive templates and about 100,000 productive rearrangements was obtained per sample. Of the roughly 79 people in the trial, 26 had longitudinal samples available. Cryopreserved peripheral blood mononuclear cells were obtained before treatment, at response, and at either sustained remission or disease progression. All remission and progressive disease samples were collected while patients were still receiving ibrutinib. Broad study findings and their caveats: Public clonotypes were rare and either shrank or stayed stable during treatment, and the rise in clonality at ibrutinib response reflected expansion of private clonotypes. Baseline clonality exceeded that of age-matched healthy donors and correlated strongly with circulating CD8+ T-cell counts. Lymph node repertoires were not examined, and the timing of sampling was not matched between patients in sustained remission and those whose disease progressed. Clonality rose at ibrutinib response, remained stable during sustained remission, and dropped back toward baseline at progression.

The CDR3 spans 12 residues, from the cysteine through the phenylalanine. The CDR3 DNA has 36 bases and is translated from base 1. A distance of 9 bases separates the germline ends of V and J, which lose 8 bases and 7 bases respectively. CDR1 is given as MNHNY and CDR2 as SVGAGI, both from the germline V gene (reference sequence). On a MiSeq, deep resolution sequencing aimed for a depth between 1 in 1 million and 1 in 200,000 T cells, with each clonotype covered about 9.9x on average. The immunoSEQ hsTCRB Kit was used to generate TCR beta libraries. The source study handled its data this way. Data were analyzed with ImmunoSEQ Data Assistant and ImmunoSEQ Analyzer, with V, D and J genes assigned per IMGT definitions. Clonality, which ranges from 0 to 1, was calculated as one minus the normalized Shannon entropy of productive rearrangement frequencies. Only overrepresented clonotypes making up at least 0.05% of each patient's repertoire were included in the public clonotype analysis. Repertoires from about a dozen age-matched healthy donors in immuneACCESS were used as clonality controls. In TCRdb, the immuneACCESS table is reduced to in-frame sequences with V and J assigned. These tables do not hold every clone; where another copy was compared, an unresolved V gene accounts for under half, and the others remain unexplained. From that table come the V and J calls and clone size; the DNA was used to work out D and trimming. Within this sample are approximately 100,000 clones, with more than 55% of them counted one time only. More than 35% of the sample belongs to the ten largest clones.

Per the publication, the time point label means: roughly 2 years on ibrutinib. For TCR beta library preparation, about 2 micrograms of genomic DNA was extracted from cryopreserved PBMCs. Longitudinal blood samples from CLL patients on ibrutinib monotherapy underwent high-throughput TCR beta sequencing. The patients were enrolled in a single-center, open-label phase 2 trial of ibrutinib monotherapy. The source was PBMCs, collected after 24 months of ibrutinib treatment. The source of this sequence is a human donor with chronic lymphocytic leukemia. The rearranged segments are TRBV6-6 and TRBJ1-6; the D gene cannot be resolved reliably. CDR3 sequence: CASRDHNSPLHF. The DNA sequence is as follows: TGTGCCAGCCGAGATCACAATTCACCCCTCCACTTT.